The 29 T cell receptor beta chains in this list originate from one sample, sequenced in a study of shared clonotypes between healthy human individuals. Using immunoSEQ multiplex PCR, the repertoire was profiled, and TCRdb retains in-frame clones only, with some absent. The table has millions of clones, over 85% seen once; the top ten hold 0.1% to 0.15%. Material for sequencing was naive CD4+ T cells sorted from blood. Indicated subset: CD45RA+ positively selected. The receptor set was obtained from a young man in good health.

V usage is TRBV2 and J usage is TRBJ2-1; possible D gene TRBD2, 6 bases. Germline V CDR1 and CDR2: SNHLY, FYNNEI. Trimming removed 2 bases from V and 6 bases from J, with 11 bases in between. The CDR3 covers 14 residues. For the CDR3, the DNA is TGTGCCAGCAGTGAAATGATGCGGGGCAATGAGCAGTTCTTC. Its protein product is CASSEMMRGNEQFF.

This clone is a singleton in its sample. The CDR3 here is CASSPGIMETQYF. The CDR3, as DNA: TGTGCCAGCTCACCGGGCATTATGGAGACCCAGTACTTC. The V gene is TRBV18, the J gene TRBJ2-5; D remains unclear. CDR1 and CDR2 from the germline V gene are KGHSH and LQKENI. V was shortened by 3 bases and J by 5 bases, with 10 bases between the two germline ends. The CDR3 loop spans 13 amino acids. The variable domain in full, completed from reference TRBV18 and TRBJ2-5, reads NAGVMQNPRHLVRRRGQEARLRCSPMKGHSHVYWYRQLPEEGLKFMVYLQKENIIDESGMPKERFSAEFPKEGPSILRIQQVVRGDSAAYFCASSPGIMETQYFGPGTRLLVL.

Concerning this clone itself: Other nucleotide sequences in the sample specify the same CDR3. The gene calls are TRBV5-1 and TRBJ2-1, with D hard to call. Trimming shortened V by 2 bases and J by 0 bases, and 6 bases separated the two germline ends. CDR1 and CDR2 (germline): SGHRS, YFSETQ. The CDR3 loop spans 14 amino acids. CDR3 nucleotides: TGCGCCAGCAGCTTAGACGCCTCCTACAATGAGCAGTTCTTC. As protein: CASSLDASYNEQFF.

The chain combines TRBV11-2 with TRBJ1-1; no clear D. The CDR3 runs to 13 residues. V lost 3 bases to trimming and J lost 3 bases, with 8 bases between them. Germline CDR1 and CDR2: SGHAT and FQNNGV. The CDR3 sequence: CASSFAGDTEAFF. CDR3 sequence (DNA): TGTGCCAGCAGCTTTGCAGGTGACACTGAAGCTTTCTTT. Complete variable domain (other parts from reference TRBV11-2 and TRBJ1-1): EAGVAQSPRYKIIEKRQSVAFWCNPISGHATLYWYQQILGQGPKLLIQFQNNGVVDDSQLPKDRFSAERLKGVDSTLKIQPAKLEDSAVYLCASSFAGDTEAFFGQGTRLTVV.

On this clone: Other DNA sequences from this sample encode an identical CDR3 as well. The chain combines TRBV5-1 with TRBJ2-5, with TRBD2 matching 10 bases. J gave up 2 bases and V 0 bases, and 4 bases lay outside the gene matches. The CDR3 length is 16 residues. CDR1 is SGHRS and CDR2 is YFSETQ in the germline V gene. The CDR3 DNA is TGCGCCAGCAGCTTGGGACCTAGCGGGAGTCAAGAGACCCAGTACTTC. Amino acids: CASSLGPSGSQETQYF.

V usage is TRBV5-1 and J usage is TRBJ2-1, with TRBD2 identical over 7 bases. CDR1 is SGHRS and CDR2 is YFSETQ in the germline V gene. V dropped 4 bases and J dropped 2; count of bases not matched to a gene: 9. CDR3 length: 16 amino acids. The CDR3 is CASSHGTSATYNEQFF. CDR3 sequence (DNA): TGCGCCAGCAGCCACGGAACTAGCGCCACCTACAATGAGCAGTTCTTC.

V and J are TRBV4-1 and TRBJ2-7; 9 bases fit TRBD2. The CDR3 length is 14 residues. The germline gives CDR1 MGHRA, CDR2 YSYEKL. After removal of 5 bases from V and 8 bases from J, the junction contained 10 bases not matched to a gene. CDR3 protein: CASSYPGTSNKQYF. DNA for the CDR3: TGCGCCAGCAGCTACCCCGGGACTAGCAATAAGCAGTACTTC.

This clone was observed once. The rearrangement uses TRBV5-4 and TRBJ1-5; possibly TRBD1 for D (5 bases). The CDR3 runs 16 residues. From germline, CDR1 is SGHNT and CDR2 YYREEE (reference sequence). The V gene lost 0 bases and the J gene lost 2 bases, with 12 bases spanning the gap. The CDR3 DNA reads TGTGCCAGCAGCTTGGGCGGGACGGCCGGCAATCAGCCCCAGCATTTT. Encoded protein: CASSLGGTAGNQPQHF.

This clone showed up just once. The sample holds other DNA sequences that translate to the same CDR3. The CDR3 sequence: CASSFREGGEQYF. For the CDR3, the DNA is TGTGCCAGCAGTTTCCGCGAGGGAGGCGAGCAGTACTTC. The J gene is TRBJ2-7, the V gene TRBV27; maybe TRBD2 (6 bases). CDR3 length: 13 amino acids. V was shortened by 3 bases and J by 6 bases, with 12 bases between the two germline ends. The germline V gene has CDR1 MNHEY and CDR2 SMNVEV (reference sequence).

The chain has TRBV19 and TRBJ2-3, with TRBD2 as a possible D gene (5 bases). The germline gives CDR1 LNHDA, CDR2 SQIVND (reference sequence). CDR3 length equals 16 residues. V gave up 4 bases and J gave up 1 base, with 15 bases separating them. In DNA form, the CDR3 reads TGTGCCAGTAGTACCGGAGGATCTCCTGGCACAGATACGCAGTATTTT. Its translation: CASSTGGSPGTDTQYF.

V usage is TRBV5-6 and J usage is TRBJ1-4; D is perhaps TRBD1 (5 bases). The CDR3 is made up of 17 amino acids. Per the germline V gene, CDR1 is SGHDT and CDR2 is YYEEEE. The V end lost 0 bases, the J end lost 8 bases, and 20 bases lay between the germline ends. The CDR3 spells CASSLAGWGTEGEKLFF. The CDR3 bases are TGTGCCAGCAGCTTGGCAGGGTGGGGGACGGAAGGCGAAAAACTGTTTTTT. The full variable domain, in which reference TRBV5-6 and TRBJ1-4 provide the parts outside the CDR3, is DAGVTQSPTHLIKTRGQQVTLRCSPKSGHDTVSWYQQALGQGPQFIFQYYEEEERQRGNFPDRFSGHQFPNYSSELNVNALLLGDSALYLCASSLAGWGTEGEKLFFGSGTQLSVL.

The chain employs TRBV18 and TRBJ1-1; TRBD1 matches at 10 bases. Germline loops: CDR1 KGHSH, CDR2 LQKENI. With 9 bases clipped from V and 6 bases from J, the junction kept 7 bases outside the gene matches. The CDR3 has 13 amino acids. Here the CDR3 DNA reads TGTGCCAGTAGACAGGGGGCGAGCGCTGAAGCTTTCTTT. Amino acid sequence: CASRQGASAEAFF.

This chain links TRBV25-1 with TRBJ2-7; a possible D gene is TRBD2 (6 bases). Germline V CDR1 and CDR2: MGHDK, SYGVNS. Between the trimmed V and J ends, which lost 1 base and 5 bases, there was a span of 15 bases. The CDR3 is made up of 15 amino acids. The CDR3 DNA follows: TGTGCCAGCAGTGAATCTGTCCCGGGAGAGAACGAGCAGTACTTC. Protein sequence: CASSESVPGENEQYF.

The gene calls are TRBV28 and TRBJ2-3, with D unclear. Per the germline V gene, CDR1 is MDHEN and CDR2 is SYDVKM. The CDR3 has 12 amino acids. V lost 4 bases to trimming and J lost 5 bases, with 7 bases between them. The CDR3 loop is CASSSLLDTQYF. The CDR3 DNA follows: TGTGCCAGCAGTTCTCTGTTAGATACGCAGTATTTT. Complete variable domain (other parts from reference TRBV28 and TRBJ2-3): DVKVTQSSRYLVKRTGEKVFLECVQDMDHENMFWYRQDPGLGLRLIYFSYDVKMKEKGDIPEGYSVSREKKERFSLILESASTNQTSMYLCASSSLLDTQYFGPGTRLTVL.

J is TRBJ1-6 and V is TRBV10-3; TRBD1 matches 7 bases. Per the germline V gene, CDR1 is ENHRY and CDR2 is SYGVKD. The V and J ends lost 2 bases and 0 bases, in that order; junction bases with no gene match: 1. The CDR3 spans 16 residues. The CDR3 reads CAISEAGGSYNSPLHF. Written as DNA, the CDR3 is TGTGCCATCAGTGAGGCAGGGGGCTCCTATAATTCACCCCTCCACTTT.

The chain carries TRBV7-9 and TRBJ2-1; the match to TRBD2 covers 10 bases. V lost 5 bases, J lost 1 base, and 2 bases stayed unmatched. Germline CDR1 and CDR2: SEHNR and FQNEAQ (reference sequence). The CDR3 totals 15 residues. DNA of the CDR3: TGTGCCAGCAGCCGTAGCGGGGGGTCCTACAATGAGCAGTTCTTC. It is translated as CASSRSGGSYNEQFF.

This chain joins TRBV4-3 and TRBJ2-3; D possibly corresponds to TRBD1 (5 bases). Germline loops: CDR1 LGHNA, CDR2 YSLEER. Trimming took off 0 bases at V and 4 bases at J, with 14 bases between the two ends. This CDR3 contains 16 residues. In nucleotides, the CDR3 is TGCGCCAGCAGCCAAGAAGGGGTAGCCCCTGCAGATACGCAGTATTTT. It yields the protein CASSQEGVAPADTQYF.

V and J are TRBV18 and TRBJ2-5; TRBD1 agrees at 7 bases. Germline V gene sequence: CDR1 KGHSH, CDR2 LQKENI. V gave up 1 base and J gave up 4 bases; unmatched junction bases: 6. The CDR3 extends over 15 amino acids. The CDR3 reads CASSPQGARSETQYF. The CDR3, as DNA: TGTGCCAGCTCACCACAGGGGGCGCGGTCAGAGACCCAGTACTTC.

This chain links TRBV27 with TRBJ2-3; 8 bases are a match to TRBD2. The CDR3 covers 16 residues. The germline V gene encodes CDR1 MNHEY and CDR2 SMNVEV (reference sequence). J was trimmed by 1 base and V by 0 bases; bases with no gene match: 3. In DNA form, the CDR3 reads TGTGCCAGCAGTTTATCAACTAGCGGACGCACAGATACGCAGTATTTT. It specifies CASSLSTSGRTDTQYF.

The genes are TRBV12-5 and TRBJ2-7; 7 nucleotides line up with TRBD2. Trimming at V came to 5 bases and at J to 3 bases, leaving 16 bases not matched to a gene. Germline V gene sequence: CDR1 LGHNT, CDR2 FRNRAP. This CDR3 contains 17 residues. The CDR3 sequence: CASGAGEGRSVGYEQYF. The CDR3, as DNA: TGTGCTAGTGGTGCCGGGGAGGGACGGTCGGTCGGCTACGAGCAGTACTTC. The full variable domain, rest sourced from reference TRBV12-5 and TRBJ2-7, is DARVTQTPRHKVTEMGQEVTMRCQPILGHNTVFWYRQTMMQGLELLAYFRNRAPLDDSGMPKDRFSAEMPDATLATLKIQPSEPRDSAVYFCASGAGEGRSVGYEQYFGPGTRLTVT.

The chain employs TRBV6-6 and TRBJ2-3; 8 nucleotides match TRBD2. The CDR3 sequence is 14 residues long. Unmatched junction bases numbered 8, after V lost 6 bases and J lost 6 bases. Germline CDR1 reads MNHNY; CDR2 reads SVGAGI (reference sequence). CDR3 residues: CASSLSERGDTQYF. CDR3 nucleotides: TGTGCCAGCAGCTTAAGCGAGCGGGGGGATACGCAGTATTTT.

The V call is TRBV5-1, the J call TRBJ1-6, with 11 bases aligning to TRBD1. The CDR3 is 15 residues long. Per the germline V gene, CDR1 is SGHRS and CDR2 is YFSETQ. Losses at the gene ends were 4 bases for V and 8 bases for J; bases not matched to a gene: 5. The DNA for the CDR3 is TGCGCCAGCAGCCCGGGACAGGGGGTTTATTCACCCCTCCACTTT. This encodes CASSPGQGVYSPLHF.

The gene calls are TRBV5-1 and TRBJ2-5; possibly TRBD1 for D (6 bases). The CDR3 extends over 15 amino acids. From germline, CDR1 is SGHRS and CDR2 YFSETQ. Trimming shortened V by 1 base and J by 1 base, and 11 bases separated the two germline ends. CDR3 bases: TGCGCCAGCAGCTTGATCCCAGGGGTCCAAGAGACCCAGTACTTC. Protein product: CASSLIPGVQETQYF.

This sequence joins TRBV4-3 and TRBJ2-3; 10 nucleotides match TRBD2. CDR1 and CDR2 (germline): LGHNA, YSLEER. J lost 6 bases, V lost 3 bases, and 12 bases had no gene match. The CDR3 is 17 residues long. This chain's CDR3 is CASSHGDLAGGRDTQYF. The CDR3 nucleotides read TGCGCCAGCAGCCATGGGGATTTAGCGGGAGGAAGGGATACGCAGTATTTT.

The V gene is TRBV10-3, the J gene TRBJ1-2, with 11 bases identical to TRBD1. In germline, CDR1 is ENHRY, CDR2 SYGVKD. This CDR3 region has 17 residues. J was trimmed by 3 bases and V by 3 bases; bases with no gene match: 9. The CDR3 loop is CAISEVGQGASDYGYTF. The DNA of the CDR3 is TGTGCCATCAGTGAAGTTGGACAGGGGGCATCTGACTATGGCTACACCTTC.

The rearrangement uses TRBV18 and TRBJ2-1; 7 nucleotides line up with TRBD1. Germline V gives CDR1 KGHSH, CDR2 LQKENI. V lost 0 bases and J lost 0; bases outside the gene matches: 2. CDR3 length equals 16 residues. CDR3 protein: CASSPPGQNSYNEQFF. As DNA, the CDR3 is TGTGCCAGCTCACCACCGGGACAGAACTCCTACAATGAGCAGTTCTTC. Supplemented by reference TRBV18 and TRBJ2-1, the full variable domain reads NAGVMQNPRHLVRRRGQEARLRCSPMKGHSHVYWYRQLPEEGLKFMVYLQKENIIDESGMPKERFSAEFPKEGPSILRIQQVVRGDSAAYFCASSPPGQNSYNEQFFGPGTRLTVL.

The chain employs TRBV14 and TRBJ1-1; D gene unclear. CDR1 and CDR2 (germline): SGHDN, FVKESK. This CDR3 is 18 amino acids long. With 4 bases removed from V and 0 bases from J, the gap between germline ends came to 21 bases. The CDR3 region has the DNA TGTGCCAGCAGCCGGGCTCTTGGGTTGAGGGTCGTGAACACTGAAGCTTTCTTT. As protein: CASSRALGLRVVNTEAFF. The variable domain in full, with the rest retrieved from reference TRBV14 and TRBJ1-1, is EAGVTQFPSHSVIEKGQTVTLRCDPISGHDNLYWYRRVMGKEIKFLLHFVKESKQDESGMPNNRFLAERTGGTYSTLKVQPAELEDSGVYFCASSRALGLRVVNTEAFFGQGTRLTVV.

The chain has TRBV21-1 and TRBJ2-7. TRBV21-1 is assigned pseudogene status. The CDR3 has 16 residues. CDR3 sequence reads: CASDPDRAGPVYEQYF. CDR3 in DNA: TGTGCCAGCGATCCCGATAGGGCAGGACCAGTGTACGAGCAGTACTTC.

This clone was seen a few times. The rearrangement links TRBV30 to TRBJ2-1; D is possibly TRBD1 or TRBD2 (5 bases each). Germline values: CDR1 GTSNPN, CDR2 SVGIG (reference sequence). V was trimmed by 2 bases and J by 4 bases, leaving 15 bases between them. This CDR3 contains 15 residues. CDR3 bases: TGTGCCTGGAGTAGACGGGACCTCACTTACAATGAGCAGTTCTTC. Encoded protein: CAWSRRDLTYNEQFF.